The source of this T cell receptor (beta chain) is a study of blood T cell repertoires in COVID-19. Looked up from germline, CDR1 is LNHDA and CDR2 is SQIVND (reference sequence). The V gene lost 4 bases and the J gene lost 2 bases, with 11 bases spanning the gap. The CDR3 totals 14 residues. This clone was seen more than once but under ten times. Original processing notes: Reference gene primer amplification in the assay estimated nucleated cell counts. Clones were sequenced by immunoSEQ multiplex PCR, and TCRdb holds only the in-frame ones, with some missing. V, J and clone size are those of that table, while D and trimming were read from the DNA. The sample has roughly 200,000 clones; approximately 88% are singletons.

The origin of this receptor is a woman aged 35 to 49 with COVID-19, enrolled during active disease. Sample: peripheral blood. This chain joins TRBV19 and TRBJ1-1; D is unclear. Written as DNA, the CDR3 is TGTGCCAGTAGTACGGACTCCGAAAACACTGAAGCTTTCTTT. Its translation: CASSTDSENTEAFF.